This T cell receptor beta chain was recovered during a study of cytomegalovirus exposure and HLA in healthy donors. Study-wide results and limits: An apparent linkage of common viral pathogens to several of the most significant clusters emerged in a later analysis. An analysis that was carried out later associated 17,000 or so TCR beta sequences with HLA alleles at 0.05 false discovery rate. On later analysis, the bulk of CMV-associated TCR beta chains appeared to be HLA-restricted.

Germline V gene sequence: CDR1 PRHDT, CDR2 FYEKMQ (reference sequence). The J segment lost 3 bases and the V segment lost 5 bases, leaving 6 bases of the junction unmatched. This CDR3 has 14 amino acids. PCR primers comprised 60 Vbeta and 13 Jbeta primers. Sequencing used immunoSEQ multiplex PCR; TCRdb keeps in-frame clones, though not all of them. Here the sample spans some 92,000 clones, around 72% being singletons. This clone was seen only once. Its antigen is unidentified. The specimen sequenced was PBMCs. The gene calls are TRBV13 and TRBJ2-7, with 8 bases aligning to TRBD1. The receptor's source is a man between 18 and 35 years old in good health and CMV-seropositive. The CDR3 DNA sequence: TGTGCCAGCAGCGCCCGGGACAGGTTCTACGAGCAGTACTTC. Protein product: CASSARDRFYEQYF. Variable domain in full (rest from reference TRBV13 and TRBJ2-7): AAGVIQSPRHLIKEKRETATLKCYPIPRHDTVYWYQQGPGQDPQFLISFYEKMQSDKGSIPDRFSAQQFSDYHSELNMSSLELGDSALYFCASSARDRFYEQYFGPGTRLTVT.